The T cell receptor beta chain described here comes from a study of blood T cells in healthy people across ages. This clonotype appeared a few times. The antigen is not known. Individuals who donated were healthy Caucasians from Russia aged roughly 6 to 100. PBMCs, at least 7 million per sample, were isolated. Whole-study findings and limits: Across the age range, TCR beta diversity per million T cells fell in a roughly linear way.

Then a second PCR, running roughly 6 to 12 cycles, was carried out with a sample-barcoded 5' primer and a J-beta primer mix. One entry per CDR3 protein, called by TCRdb with MiXCR from the 5' RACE reads. The sample carries about 1.4 million distinct CDR3 sequences, roughly 64% recorded once. Source material: blood. The sequence came from a man aged 18-30 years in good health.

CDR3 sequence reads: CASSYRPPNQETQYF. The CDR3 DNA is TGTGCCAGCAGTTATCGTCCACCTAACCAAGAGACCCAGTACTTC. This chain links TRBV12-3 or TRBV12-4 with TRBJ2-5; D is undetermined. CDR3 length: 15 amino acids. Trimming shortened V by 4 bases and J by 0 bases, and 12 bases separated the two germline ends.